The next 17 T cell receptor beta chains were all read from a single sample in a study of control samples from healthy donors and cancer patients. The data were produced by immunoSEQ multiplex PCR, yet TCRdb's version contains in-frame clones alone and is incomplete. The sample lists some 130,000 clones; 92% were seen once. Sequenced sample: blood. The receptors were gathered from a woman between 50 and 59 years old in good health.

This rearrangement joins TRBV7-2 to TRBJ2-3; no firm D call. There are 14 residues in the CDR3. The V and J ends lost 1 base and 5 bases respectively, with 10 bases between them. The V gene's germline CDR1 is SGHTA and CDR2 FQGNSA. This chain's CDR3 is CASSLVANLDTQYF. In nucleotides, the CDR3 is TGTGCCAGCAGCTTAGTCGCGAATTTAGATACGCAGTATTTT.

This chain connects TRBV15 to TRBJ2-1, with TRBD1 matching over 8 bases. The CDR3 totals 15 residues. The germline CDR1 and CDR2 sequences are LNHNV and YYDKDF (reference sequence). V dropped 7 bases and J dropped 5; count of bases not matched to a gene: 10. The CDR3 nucleotides read TGTGCCACCACCCAAAGAGGGGACAGGAACAATGAGCAGTTCTTC. This translates into CATTQRGDRNNEQFF. The full variable domain, its missing parts supplied by reference TRBV15 and TRBJ2-1, is DAMVIQNPRYQVTQFGKPVTLSCSQTLNHNVMYWYQQKSSQAPKLLFHYYDKDFNNEADTPDNFQSRRPNTSFCFLDIRSPGLGDTAMYLCATTQRGDRNNEQFFGPGTRLTVL.

As concerns this clone: Other DNA sequences from this sample encode an identical CDR3 as well. The chain employs TRBV6-5 and TRBJ1-5, with D unresolved. Trimming pared 2 bases from V and 2 bases from J, leaving 7 bases between. Germline V gene data show CDR1 as MNHEY and CDR2 as SVGAGI. This CDR3 is 14 amino acids long. CDR3 amino acids: CASSYRTGNQPQHF. CDR3 DNA: TGTGCCAGCAGTTACAGGACGGGCAATCAGCCCCAGCATTTT.

The chain is built from TRBV11-2 and TRBJ2-2; the D is unclear. Germline values: CDR1 SGHAT, CDR2 FQNNGV. The CDR3 totals 17 residues. Trimming left V 0 bases short and J 1 base short, with 12 bases between. In DNA form, the CDR3 reads TGTGCCAGCAGCTTAGAACGGAGTAAGCGGAACACCGGGGAGCTGTTTTTT. Translating gives CASSLERSKRNTGELFF.

This clone was found once. The chain has TRBV30 and TRBJ1-6, with D hard to call. The CDR3 length is 16 residues. CDR1 and CDR2 from the germline V gene are GTSNPN and SVGIG (reference sequence). Between the trimmed V and J ends, which lost 2 bases and 7 bases, there was a span of 18 bases. The CDR3 loop is CAWSPVGTTANSPLHF. The CDR3 DNA sequence: TGTGCCTGGAGTCCGGTGGGCACAACCGCCAATTCACCCCTCCACTTT.

The rearrangement joins TRBV5-4 to TRBJ1-6; D possibly corresponds to TRBD1 (5 bases). V lost 0 bases and J 10 bases, leaving 11 bases between the germline ends. The CDR3 consists of 14 residues. From germline, CDR1 is SGHNT and CDR2 YYREEE (reference sequence). The CDR3: CASSLAGSRSPLHF. CDR3 DNA: TGTGCCAGCAGCTTGGCAGGGTCTCGATCACCCCTCCACTTT. Full variable domain (missing parts from reference TRBV5-4 and TRBJ1-6): ETGVTQSPTHLIKTRGQQVTLRCSSQSGHNTVSWYQQALGQGPQFIFQYYREEENGRGNFPPRFSGLQFPNYSSELNVNALELDDSALYLCASSLAGSRSPLHFGNGTRLTVT.

The rearrangement uses TRBV5-3 and TRBJ2-5, with TRBD1 identical over 8 bases. TRBV5-3 is labeled an ORF, and its function is uncertain. The CDR3 runs 15 residues. Losses at the gene ends were 2 bases for V and 7 bases for J; bases not matched to a gene: 10. The CDR3 is CARSFRSQGAGTQYF. Here the CDR3 DNA reads TGTGCCAGAAGCTTTCGTTCGCAGGGGGCAGGGACCCAGTACTTC.

The chain uses TRBV19 and TRBJ1-5; no firm D call. This CDR3 comprises 16 residues. From germline, CDR1 is LNHDA and CDR2 SQIVND (reference sequence). Trimming pared 4 bases from V and 1 base from J, leaving 14 bases between. The CDR3 loop is CASSTYKPGSNQPQHF. In DNA form, the CDR3 reads TGTGCCAGTAGTACCTATAAACCCGGAAGCAATCAGCCCCAGCATTTT.

V is TRBV5-6 and J is TRBJ2-1, with 11 nucleotides matching TRBD2. The germline V gene has CDR1 SGHDT and CDR2 YYEEEE. The V gene end was trimmed by 7 bases and the J gene end by 0 bases; junction bases not matched to a gene: 12. The CDR3 has 18 amino acids. CDR3 DNA: TGTGCCAGCTGCCAAACTAGCGGGGGTTTCATCTCCTACAATGAGCAGTTCTTC. It specifies CASCQTSGGFISYNEQFF.

The J gene is TRBJ2-6, the V gene TRBV19; either TRBD1 or TRBD2 may fit D (5 bases each). Germline V gene lookup returns CDR1 LNHDA and CDR2 SQIVND (reference sequence). The V gene lost 3 bases and the J gene lost 0 bases, with 15 bases spanning the gap. The CDR3 sequence is 18 residues long. The CDR3 bases are TGTGCCAGTAGTATTGTACGAGGGGCCAGCTCTGGGGCCAACGTCCTGACTTTC. Amino acid sequence: CASSIVRGASSGANVLTF.

The rearrangement joins TRBV9 to TRBJ2-3; no definite D call. The germline V gene encodes CDR1 SGDLS and CDR2 YYNGEE. This CDR3 contains 15 residues. The ends were cut back, 0 bases at V and 2 bases at J, with 10 bases in the middle. CDR3 DNA: TGTGCCAGCAGCGTAGGGATAGGAGCCACAGATACGCAGTATTTT. Translating gives CASSVGIGATDTQYF. Supplemented by reference TRBV9 and TRBJ2-3, the full variable domain reads DSGVTQTPKHLITATGQRVTLRCSPRSGDLSVYWYQQSLDQGLQFLIQYYNGEERAKGNILERFSAQQFPDLHSELNLSSLELGDSALYFCASSVGIGATDTQYFGPGTRLTVL.

This chain joins TRBV5-6 and TRBJ1-1; 10 bases are a match to TRBD1. There are 14 residues in the CDR3. Germline V gene data show CDR1 as SGHDT and CDR2 as YYEEEE. J gave up 11 bases and V 4 bases, and 11 bases lay outside the gene matches. This chain's CDR3 is CASSPWTGGMLAFF. CDR3 bases: TGTGCCAGCAGCCCCTGGACAGGGGGTATGTTGGCTTTCTTT.

The chain combines TRBV5-4 with TRBJ1-1; D remains ambiguous. CDR1 SGHNT and CDR2 YYREEE come from the germline V gene (reference sequence). The ends were cut back, 2 bases at V and 1 base at J, with 12 bases in the middle. This CDR3 has 15 residues. The CDR3 nucleotides read TGTGCCAGCAGCTTTGATAGGCGGGGGAACACTGAAGCTTTCTTT. The encoded protein is CASSFDRRGNTEAFF.

This clone was counted once. The CDR3 reads CASSGFSADTQYF. CDR3 in DNA: TGTGCCAGCAGCGGGTTTTCTGCAGATACGCAGTATTTT. The chain is built from TRBV14 and TRBJ2-3; D gene uncertain. Trimming pared 5 bases from V and 4 bases from J, leaving 10 bases between. Germline CDR1 reads SGHDN; CDR2 reads FVKESK. The CDR3 spans 13 residues.

The chain combines TRBV20-1 with TRBJ1-6; D perhaps matches TRBD1 (6 bases). Germline V lookup: CDR1 DFQATT, CDR2 SNEGSKA (reference sequence). The CDR3 is 13 residues long. Trimming took off 3 bases at V and 15 bases at J, with 18 bases between the two ends. The CDR3 DNA reads as TGCAGTGCTAGTTGGCAGGGGTCCAAGCTCCTCCACTTT. This sequence encodes CSASWQGSKLLHF.

The rearrangement joins TRBV5-6 to TRBJ1-1; D not resolved. V lost 3 bases to trimming and J lost 5 bases, with 14 bases between them. The CDR3 has 14 residues. From germline, CDR1 is SGHDT and CDR2 YYEEEE. The CDR3 region has the DNA TGTGCCAGCAGCTCCTTGAACCTTAGGACTGAAGCTTTCTTT. Encoded protein: CASSSLNLRTEAFF.

The chain recombines TRBV24-1 with TRBJ1-1, with 7 bases identical to TRBD1. Germline loops: CDR1 KGHDR, CDR2 SFDVKD. The CDR3 is 13 residues long. V was pared by 7 bases and J by 1 base, with 2 bases of the junction left unmatched. Here the CDR3 reads CATRQGSNTEAFF. The CDR3 coding sequence is TGTGCCACCAGACAGGGGTCGAACACTGAAGCTTTCTTT.